Shown below are 17 T cell receptor beta chains from a single sample sequenced in a study of human T cells and chemical hapten exposure. TCRdb reprocessed the RACE reads via MiXCR and lists one record per CDR3 protein. The sample carries 95,000 to 150,000 distinct CDR3 sequences, approximately 10% recorded once. Time point described: patch test 3, about 24 weeks after DPC sensitization. Treatment given: therapeutic diphenylcyclopropenone sensitization with weekly scalp DPC. The specimen comprised whole blood, sampled in connection with sensitization to the hapten diphenylcyclopropenone (DPC). The receptors derive from a woman between 50 and 59 years old with alopecia areata. Some clones in this sample may be carry-over from other donors' samples.

This clonotype was seen more than once but under ten times. Written as DNA, the CDR3 is TGTGCCAGCAGTAAACGAGCGGGGGGCAACGAGCAGTACTTC. Translated: CASSKRAGGNEQYF. The V gene is TRBV2, the J gene TRBJ2-7; 9 nucleotides match TRBD2. Losses at the gene ends were 5 bases for V and 5 bases for J; bases not matched to a gene: 7. Germline values: CDR1 SNHLY, CDR2 FYNNEI. The CDR3 spans 14 residues.

This clonotype was recorded a few times. J is TRBJ1-1 and V is TRBV6-2 or TRBV6-3; no clear D gene. Germline V gene sequence: CDR1 MNHEY, CDR2 SVGEGT. There are 15 residues in the CDR3. V lost 5 bases and J 0 bases, leaving 13 bases between the germline ends. CDR3 residues: CASSPRAALNTEAFF. CDR3 nucleotide sequence: TGTGCCAGCAGTCCTAGGGCGGCCCTGAACACTGAAGCTTTCTTT.

This clonotype has more than one count but fewer than ten. The J gene is TRBJ2-5, the V gene TRBV6-2 or TRBV6-3, with unresolved D. The CDR3 is made up of 15 amino acids. V lost 2 bases and J lost 5, with 15 bases in between. Germline V gene lookup returns CDR1 MNHEY and CDR2 SVGEGT. The CDR3: CASSYRPHQWETQYF. CDR3 in DNA: TGTGCCAGCAGTTACCGTCCCCATCAGTGGGAGACCCAGTACTTC.

This rearrangement joins TRBV12-3 or TRBV12-4 to TRBJ1-2; tentatively, D is TRBD1 (6 bases). V was pared by 5 bases and J by 13 bases, with 17 bases between. The length of the CDR3 is 12 residues. The CDR3 sequence: CASSHPTGLGTF. The DNA of the CDR3 is TGTGCCAGCAGTCATCCGACAGGCCTGGGCACCTTC.

The V and J genes are TRBV7-2 and TRBJ2-5; D uncertain. CDR1 and CDR2 from the germline V gene are SGHTA and FQGNSA. This CDR3 spans 15 amino acids. Trimming left V 0 bases short and J 2 bases short, with 10 bases between. The CDR3 DNA reads as TGTGCCAGCAGCTTAGCGCGCGGAGTACAAGAGACCCAGTACTTC. It encodes CASSLARGVQETQYF.

The CDR3 region has the DNA TGTGCCACCAGCGGAAGGACGGCATATAATTCACCCCTCCACTTT. Its translation: CATSGRTAYNSPLHF. V usage is TRBV15 and J usage is TRBJ1-6, with D unresolved. This CDR3 contains 15 residues. Looked up from germline, CDR1 is LNHNV and CDR2 is YYDKDF (reference sequence). V shed 5 bases and J shed 4 bases, with 12 bases lying between them.

This chain joins TRBV5-4 and TRBJ1-2; D gene uncertain. This CDR3 region has 19 residues. The germline gives CDR1 SGHNT, CDR2 YYREEE (reference sequence). The V and J ends lost 2 bases and 3 bases respectively, with 26 bases between them. The CDR3: CASSLLASQDQSFYYGYTF. DNA for the CDR3: TGTGCCAGCAGCTTACTAGCGTCGCAGGACCAGTCCTTCTACTATGGCTACACCTTC. Filled out from reference TRBV5-4 and TRBJ1-2, the complete variable domain reads ETGVTQSPTHLIKTRGQQVTLRCSSQSGHNTVSWYQQALGQGPQFIFQYYREEENGRGNFPPRFSGLQFPNYSSELNVNALELDDSALYLCASSLLASQDQSFYYGYTFGSGTRLTVV.

This clonotype was detected ten times or more. The chain uses TRBV7-2 and TRBJ2-1, with TRBD2 matching 15 bases. The V segment lost 6 bases and the J segment 10 bases; nucleotides outside the gene matches: 7. The CDR3 has 15 amino acids. The germline V gene has CDR1 SGHTA and CDR2 FQGNSA. DNA of the CDR3: TGTGCCAGCAGATATGCGGGACTAGCGGGGGGAGAGCAGTTCTTC. Its translation: CASRYAGLAGGEQFF.

This clonotype was found a few times. The chain employs TRBV10-3 and TRBJ2-3; D gene ambiguous. Germline V gene data show CDR1 as ENHRY and CDR2 as SYGVKD. Trimming stripped 4 bases from V and 2 bases from J, with 13 bases between. The CDR3 has 15 residues. This CDR3 reads CAISVSRVDTDTQYF. CDR3 coding DNA: TGTGCCATCAGTGTATCCCGGGTCGACACAGATACGCAGTATTTT.

The J gene is TRBJ1-6, the V gene TRBV12-3 or TRBV12-4; possibly TRBD1 for D (5 bases). Trimming took off 7 bases at V and 8 bases at J, with 12 bases between the two ends. The CDR3 consists of 13 residues. The DNA of the CDR3 is TGTGCCAGCACCCCAGGGTTCCATTCACCCCTCCACTTT. It encodes CASTPGFHSPLHF.

The chain recombines TRBV4-1 with TRBJ2-5, with D hard to call. The germline gives CDR1 MGHRA, CDR2 YSYEKL. The CDR3 is 14 residues long. Between the trimmed V and J ends, which lost 0 bases and 5 bases, there was a span of 10 bases. In DNA form, the CDR3 reads TGCGCCAGCAGCCAAGAATGGAATACGGAGACCCAGTACTTC. It encodes CASSQEWNTETQYF.

This rearrangement joins TRBV11-2 to TRBJ2-6; a weak D match, TRBD2 (5 bases). Trimming shortened V by 5 bases and J by 4 bases, and 21 bases separated the two germline ends. In germline, CDR1 is SGHAT, CDR2 FQNNGV. This CDR3 is built from 18 residues. CDR3 bases: TGTGCCAGCAGCCCAGCGGTTCTGGGATCCCCCGGGGCCAACGTCCTGACTTTC. As protein: CASSPAVLGSPGANVLTF.

The J gene is TRBJ2-7, the V gene TRBV15; D tentatively fits TRBD1 or TRBD2 (5 bases each). V was clipped by 4 bases and J by 3 bases, with 10 bases between them. The CDR3 extends over 13 amino acids. Germline V gene sequence: CDR1 LNHNV, CDR2 YYDKDF (reference sequence). The CDR3 sequence is CATSTLGGYEQYF. CDR3 sequence (DNA): TGTGCCACCAGCACCCTTGGGGGCTACGAGCAGTACTTC.

The chain combines TRBV4-3 with TRBJ2-1, with D perhaps matching TRBD2 (5 bases). This CDR3 spans 13 amino acids. From germline, CDR1 is LGHNA and CDR2 YSLEER. Trimming stripped 7 bases from V and 8 bases from J, with 15 bases between. The chain's CDR3 is CASTGKQRDEQFF. The CDR3 DNA is TGCGCCAGCACCGGCAAACAGAGGGATGAGCAGTTCTTC.

This clonotype was detected many times. This chain links TRBV5-5 with TRBJ2-7; D is unclear. The germline gives CDR1 SGHKS, CDR2 YYEKEE (reference sequence). The CDR3 sequence is 13 residues long. V was trimmed by 4 bases and J by 6 bases, leaving 14 bases between them. The CDR3 is CASSPGVRREQYF. The CDR3 DNA is TGTGCCAGCAGCCCTGGAGTCCGTCGCGAGCAGTACTTC. The full variable domain, in which reference TRBV5-5 and TRBJ2-7 provide the parts outside the CDR3, is DAGVTQSPTHLIKTRGQQVTLRCSPISGHKSVSWYQQVLGQGPQFIFQYYEKEERGRGNFPDRFSARQFPNYSSELNVNALLLGDSALYLCASSPGVRREQYFGPGTRLTVT.

The chain combines TRBV7-2 with TRBJ1-5; no reliable D call. The CDR3 has 14 residues. Germline V lookup: CDR1 SGHTA, CDR2 FQGNSA. V lost 1 base, J lost 0 bases, and 4 bases lay in between. The CDR3 protein is CASSLVFSNQPQHF. CDR3 coding DNA: TGTGCCAGCAGCTTAGTATTTAGCAATCAGCCCCAGCATTTT. Based on the CDR3 plus reference TRBV7-2 and TRBJ1-5, the full variable domain is GAGVSQSPSNKVTEKGKDVELRCDPISGHTALYWYRQSLGQGLEFLIYFQGNSAPDKSGLPSDRFSAERTGGSVSTLTIQRTQQEDSAVYLCASSLVFSNQPQHFGDGTRLSIL.

This clonotype was recorded many times. The chain couples TRBV28 to TRBJ1-5; D ambiguous. The CDR3 spans 13 residues. Trimming removed 10 bases at V and 2 bases at J, with 12 bases between. Germline V gives CDR1 MDHEN, CDR2 SYDVKM. CDR3: CATDIPGNQPQHF. CDR3 bases: TGTGCCACCGATATTCCTGGCAATCAGCCCCAGCATTTT.